The sequence of this T cell receptor (beta chain) was determined in a study of cytomegalovirus exposure and HLA in healthy donors. PCR employed 60 Vbeta and 13 Jbeta primers. This table comes from immunoSEQ multiplex PCR, and its TCRdb copy is limited to in-frame clones, with some not included. The repertoire holds about 190,000 clones, with more than 65% as singletons. Sequencing was done on a sample of PBMCs. The TCR was taken from a woman aged 25 to 39 in good health and CMV-seropositive.

The DNA for the CDR3 is TGTGCCAGCAGTTTATATGGGGCCGGGAACACTGAAGCTTTCTTT. This encodes CASSLYGAGNTEAFF. The chain carries TRBV27 and TRBJ1-1; D may be TRBD1 (5 bases). Germline V gene sequence: CDR1 MNHEY, CDR2 SMNVEV (reference sequence). Between the trimmed V and J ends, which lost 1 base and 1 base, there was a span of 10 bases. This CDR3 spans 15 amino acids.